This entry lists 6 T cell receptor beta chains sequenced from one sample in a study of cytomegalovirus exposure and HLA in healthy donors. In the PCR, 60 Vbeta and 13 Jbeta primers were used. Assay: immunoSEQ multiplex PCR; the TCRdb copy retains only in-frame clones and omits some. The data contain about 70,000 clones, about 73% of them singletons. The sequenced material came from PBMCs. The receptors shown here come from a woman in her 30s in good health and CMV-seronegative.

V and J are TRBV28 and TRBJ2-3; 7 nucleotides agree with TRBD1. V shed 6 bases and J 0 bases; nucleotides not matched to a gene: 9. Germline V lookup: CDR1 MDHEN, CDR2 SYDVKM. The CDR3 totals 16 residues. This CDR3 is CASSPNQDRSTDTQYF. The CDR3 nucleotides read TGTGCCAGCAGCCCTAACCAGGACAGGAGCACAGATACGCAGTATTTT.

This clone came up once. Here the CDR3 DNA reads TGTGCCAGCAGCTTGGAGGGGGGGGTAGTCGAGCAGTACTTC. This encodes CASSLEGGVVEQYF. This chain uses TRBV5-6 with TRBJ2-7; tentative D call: TRBD2 (7 bases). The CDR3 extends over 14 amino acids. V lost 0 bases to trimming and J lost 6 bases, with 13 bases between them. CDR1 and CDR2 from the germline V gene are SGHDT and YYEEEE.

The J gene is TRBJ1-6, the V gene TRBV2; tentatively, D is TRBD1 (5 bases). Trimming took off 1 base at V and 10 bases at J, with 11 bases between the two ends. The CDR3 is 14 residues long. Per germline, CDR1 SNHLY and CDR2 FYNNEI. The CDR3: CASSEGQGRSPLHF. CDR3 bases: TGTGCCAGCAGTGAAGGGCAGGGTCGCTCACCCCTCCACTTT. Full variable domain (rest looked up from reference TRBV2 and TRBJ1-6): EPEVTQTPSHQVTQMGQEVILRCVPISNHLYFYWYRQILGQKVEFLVSFYNNEISEKSEIFDDQFSVERPDGSNFTLKIRSTKLEDSAMYFCASSEGQGRSPLHFGNGTRLTVT.

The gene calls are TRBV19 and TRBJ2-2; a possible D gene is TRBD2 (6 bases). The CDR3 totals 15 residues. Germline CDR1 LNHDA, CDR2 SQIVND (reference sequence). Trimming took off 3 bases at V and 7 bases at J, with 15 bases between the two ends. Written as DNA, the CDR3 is TGTGCCAGTAGTATTCGGCTAGCGAGGGACGGGGAGCTGTTTTTT. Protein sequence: CASSIRLARDGELFF.

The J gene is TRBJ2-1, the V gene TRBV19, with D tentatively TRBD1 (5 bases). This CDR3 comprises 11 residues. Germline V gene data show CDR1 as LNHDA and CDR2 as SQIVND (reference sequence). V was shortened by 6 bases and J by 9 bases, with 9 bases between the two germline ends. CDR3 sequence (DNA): TGTGCCAGTAGCCAGGGAAGTGAGCAGTTCTTC. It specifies CASSQGSEQFF.

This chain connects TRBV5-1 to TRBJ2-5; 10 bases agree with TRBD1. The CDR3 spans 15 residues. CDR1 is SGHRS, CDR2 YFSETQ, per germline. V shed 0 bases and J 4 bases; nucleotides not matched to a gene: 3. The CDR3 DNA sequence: TGCGCCAGCAGCTTGGGACAGGGGGCTCCAGAGACCCAGTACTTC. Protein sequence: CASSLGQGAPETQYF.